A single sample gave rise to the 27 T cell receptor beta chains below, sequenced in a study of shared clonotypes between healthy human individuals. This table comes from immunoSEQ multiplex PCR, and its TCRdb copy is limited to in-frame clones, with some not included. The sample gives more than 150,000 clones, over 50% of which show up once; roughly 10% is in the top ten. Sequenced material: memory CD4+ T cells sorted from blood. The subset: CD45RA-negative fraction. The source of these receptors is a man aged 25 to 40 in good health.

The rearrangement uses TRBV28 and TRBJ2-7; D not certain. V was cut by 3 bases and J by 1 base, with 7 bases left in between. The CDR3 length is 13 residues. Per germline, CDR1 MDHEN and CDR2 SYDVKM. This chain's CDR3 is CASSLPVSYEQYF. The CDR3 DNA follows: TGTGCCAGCAGTTTGCCAGTTTCCTACGAGCAGTACTTC.

The chain is built from TRBV28 and TRBJ2-7; D is unclear. Germline V CDR1 and CDR2: MDHEN, SYDVKM. V was pared by 6 bases and J by 5 bases, with 14 bases between. CDR3 length equals 13 residues. CDR3 nucleotide sequence: TGTGCCAGCAGAACCGGTCAGGTAAACGAGCAGTACTTC. This codes for CASRTGQVNEQYF. Looking up the rest from reference TRBV28 and TRBJ2-7 gives the full variable domain: DVKVTQSSRYLVKRTGEKVFLECVQDMDHENMFWYRQDPGLGLRLIYFSYDVKMKEKGDIPEGYSVSREKKERFSLILESASTNQTSMYLCASRTGQVNEQYFGPGTRLTVT.

The V and J genes are TRBV7-2 and TRBJ2-1; TRBD2 aligns across 9 bases. From germline, CDR1 is SGHTA and CDR2 FQGNSA. V lost 2 bases to trimming and J lost 10 bases; unmatched junction nucleotides: 9. This CDR3 is built from 15 residues. CDR3 DNA sequence: TGTGCCAGCAGCTTAATGCGGGAGGGCCCGTTCGAGCAGTTCTTC. Translation: CASSLMREGPFEQFF.

The CDR3 spells CATWDSLDSYEQYF. The CDR3 region has the DNA TGTGCCACTTGGGACAGTTTGGACTCCTACGAGCAGTACTTC. This rearrangement joins TRBV10-3 to TRBJ2-7; 7 positions match TRBD1. The V segment lost 10 bases and the J segment 0 bases; nucleotides outside the gene matches: 9. This CDR3 has 14 amino acids. Germline V lookup: CDR1 ENHRY, CDR2 SYGVKD.

The chain recombines TRBV11-2 with TRBJ2-5; D may be TRBD2 (6 bases). Trimming removed 0 bases at V and 9 bases at J, with 11 bases between. Per the germline V gene, CDR1 is SGHAT and CDR2 is FQNNGV. The length of the CDR3 is 13 residues. CDR3 nucleotides: TGTGCCAGCAGCTTAGAGCGGACGGGAGCCCAGTACTTC. Its protein product is CASSLERTGAQYF.

This clone has only a few counts. The V and J genes are TRBV6-5 and TRBJ2-5; D might be TRBD2 (6 bases). Trimming stripped 6 bases from V and 4 bases from J, with 9 bases between. This CDR3 is 12 amino acids long. Germline lookup yields CDR1 MNHEY and CDR2 SVGAGI. For the CDR3, the DNA is TGTGCCAGCAGCACGGGAGCAGAGACCCAGTACTTC. It yields the protein CASSTGAETQYF.

The chain links TRBV28 to TRBJ2-1, with 7 positions matching TRBD1. V lost 10 bases and J lost 8; bases outside the gene matches: 17. CDR1 is MDHEN, CDR2 SYDVKM, per germline. CDR3 length: 15 amino acids. The CDR3 reads CANGLRRGNAYEQFF. The CDR3, as DNA: TGTGCCAACGGCCTGCGCAGGGGGAATGCATATGAGCAGTTCTTC.

The V gene is TRBV7-2, the J gene TRBJ2-7, with D possibly matching TRBD2 (5 bases). This CDR3 has 15 residues. The germline V gene has CDR1 SGHTA and CDR2 FQGNSA. V lost 2 bases, J lost 0 bases, and 11 bases lay in between. The CDR3 region has the DNA TGTGCCAGCAGCTTATCTCCGGGAACCTCCTACGAGCAGTACTTC. Protein: CASSLSPGTSYEQYF.

This clone was recorded a few times. The J gene is TRBJ1-1, the V gene TRBV6-5; D is ambiguous. Trimming stripped 7 bases from V and 1 base from J, with 10 bases between. In germline, CDR1 is MNHEY, CDR2 SVGAGI. The CDR3 loop spans 13 amino acids. The CDR3 DNA follows: TGTGCCAGCAACACAGAAGGGAACACTGAAGCTTTCTTT. Encoded protein: CASNTEGNTEAFF.

This rearrangement joins TRBV29-1 to TRBJ2-3, with D perhaps TRBD2 (6 bases). The CDR3 spans 15 residues. CDR1 and CDR2 (germline): SQVTM, ANQGSEA. The germline V and J ends were trimmed by 5 bases and 0 bases, with 15 bases remaining between them. The CDR3 loop reads CSVLGSGASTDTQYF. The CDR3, as DNA: TGCAGCGTTTTAGGTTCGGGAGCTAGCACAGATACGCAGTATTTT.

The CDR3 sequence: CASSESFSYGYTF. The CDR3 coding sequence is TGTGCCAGCAGTGAAAGTTTTAGCTATGGCTACACCTTC. The V and J genes are TRBV6-1 and TRBJ1-2; D not certain. CDR3 length: 13 amino acids. Germline V lookup: CDR1 MNHNS, CDR2 SASEGT. Trimming removed 2 bases from V and 4 bases from J, with 8 bases in between.

This clone was recorded a few times. J is TRBJ2-1 and V is TRBV7-9, with TRBD2 matching 11 bases. Germline V gives CDR1 SEHNR, CDR2 FQNEAQ (reference sequence). Trimming took 5 bases from V and 7 from J; bases not matched to a gene: 7. CDR3 length: 15 residues. The CDR3 bases are TGTGCCAGCAGCGGCCGGGGACTAGCGGAGAATGAGCAGTTCTTC. It yields the protein CASSGRGLAENEQFF.

This clone has a handful of counts. This rearrangement joins TRBV6-1 to TRBJ1-2, with D possibly matching TRBD1 (5 bases). Trimming left V 0 bases short and J 4 bases short, with 12 bases between. Germline assignment: CDR1 MNHNS and CDR2 SASEGT. There are 15 residues in the CDR3. This CDR3 reads CASSEAGGGPYGYTF. CDR3 in DNA: TGTGCCAGCAGTGAAGCGGGGGGGGGACCCTATGGCTACACCTTC.

This clone was seen a few times. The J gene is TRBJ2-7, the V gene TRBV18, with D possibly TRBD2 on 6 matching bases. V lost 3 bases to trimming and J lost 8 bases, with 20 bases between them. Looked up from germline, CDR1 is KGHSH and CDR2 is LQKENI. The CDR3 totals 15 residues. In DNA form, the CDR3 reads TGTGCCAGCTCACCTTCGGGAGAAGCGGTCGGAAAGCAGTACTTC. This encodes CASSPSGEAVGKQYF.

This clone was seen many times. At one of its ends the junction is not consistent with the germline gene, which may arise from a read error. The rearrangement links TRBV7-6 to TRBJ2-1; D possibly corresponds to TRBD1 (5 bases). The CDR3 totals 14 residues. Germline loops: CDR1 SGHVS, CDR2 FNYEAQ. CDR3: CASSIALRAGEQFF. For the CDR3, the DNA is TGTGCCAGCAGCATAGCCCTCAGGGCTGGTGAGCAGTTCTTC.

This chain joins TRBV7-9 and TRBJ1-1; maybe TRBD1 (6 bases). Looked up from germline, CDR1 is SEHNR and CDR2 is FQNEAQ (reference sequence). The CDR3 length is 16 residues. Trimming removed 7 bases at V and 1 base at J, with 19 bases between. CDR3 in amino acids: CASTDGAQGRNTEAFF. For the CDR3, the DNA is TGTGCCAGCACCGACGGAGCGCAGGGGCGGAACACTGAAGCTTTCTTT.

The gene calls are TRBV30 and TRBJ2-2, with TRBD2 matching over 9 bases. Germline loops: CDR1 GTSNPN, CDR2 SVGIG (reference sequence). This CDR3 has 16 amino acids. The J segment lost 0 bases and the V segment lost 0 bases, leaving 2 bases of the junction unmatched. As DNA, the CDR3 is TGTGCCTGGAGTGTGCTAGCGGGACCGAACACCGGGGAGCTGTTTTTT. This translates into CAWSVLAGPNTGELFF.

The J gene is TRBJ2-3, the V gene TRBV5-4; TRBD2 matches 7 bases. The CDR3 spans 15 residues. Germline lookup yields CDR1 SGHNT and CDR2 YYREEE (reference sequence). Unmatched junction bases numbered 8, after V lost 7 bases and J lost 0 bases. This chain's CDR3 is CASRLGLPSTDTQYF. The CDR3 nucleotides read TGTGCCAGCCGGCTGGGACTACCGAGCACAGATACGCAGTATTTT.

This clone has just a few counts. V usage is TRBV7-2 and J usage is TRBJ2-7; 7 bases align to TRBD2. Germline assignment: CDR1 SGHTA and CDR2 FQGNSA. The CDR3 contains 13 residues. V dropped 3 bases and J dropped 6; count of bases not matched to a gene: 5. CDR3 sequence reads: CASSFLAVGEQYF. The CDR3 DNA is TGTGCCAGCAGCTTCCTAGCGGTTGGCGAGCAGTACTTC. The entire variable domain, with the rest obtained from reference TRBV7-2 and TRBJ2-7, is as follows: GAGVSQSPSNKVTEKGKDVELRCDPISGHTALYWYRQSLGQGLEFLIYFQGNSAPDKSGLPSDRFSAERTGGSVSTLTIQRTQQEDSAVYLCASSFLAVGEQYFGPGTRLTVT.

This clone was detected ten times or more. The rearrangement links TRBV11-2 to TRBJ2-5; 11 nucleotides line up with TRBD2. The CDR3 runs to 19 residues. Losses at the gene ends were 5 bases for V and 1 base for J; bases not matched to a gene: 15. Germline CDR1 reads SGHAT; CDR2 reads FQNNGV. CDR3 region: CASSRYSGRAPLGQETQYF. The CDR3 nucleotides read TGTGCCAGCAGCCGGTATAGCGGGAGGGCCCCGTTGGGCCAAGAGACCCAGTACTTC.

V and J are TRBV7-2 and TRBJ1-4, with D possibly matching TRBD1 (6 bases). Trimming took 3 bases from V and 5 from J, leaving 13 bases between them. Germline V gene sequence: CDR1 SGHTA, CDR2 FQGNSA. This CDR3 comprises 15 residues. CDR3 nucleotide sequence: TGTGCCAGCAGCTTGTATCAGGGGTTAAATGAAAAACTGTTTTTT. Translating it yields CASSLYQGLNEKLFF.

This clone occurred many times. The V gene is TRBV5-6, the J gene TRBJ2-7; the D is unclear. The CDR3 extends over 14 amino acids. V was clipped by 0 bases and J by 2 bases, with 9 bases between them. Per germline, CDR1 SGHDT and CDR2 YYEEEE. CDR3 in DNA: TGTGCCAGCAGCTTGGACACTATACCCTACGAGCAGTACTTC. It yields the protein CASSLDTIPYEQYF.

The genes are TRBV6-1 and TRBJ1-2; D is unclear. This CDR3 has 13 residues. The V end lost 6 bases, the J end lost 7 bases, and 15 bases lay between the germline ends. The V gene's germline CDR1 is MNHNS and CDR2 SASEGT. The DNA for the CDR3 is TGTGCCAGCAGCCCCCTCCGGCAGACTGGCTACACCTTC. Translation: CASSPLRQTGYTF.

The J gene is TRBJ2-7, the V gene TRBV28; TRBD1 matches at 7 bases. Per germline, CDR1 MDHEN and CDR2 SYDVKM. Unmatched junction bases numbered 7, after V lost 3 bases and J lost 5 bases. This CDR3 region has 14 residues. The CDR3 protein is CASSLNRGFDEQYF. The CDR3 DNA sequence: TGTGCCAGCAGTTTGAACAGGGGCTTCGACGAGCAGTACTTC.

The V call is TRBV2, the J call TRBJ2-5; the match to TRBD2 covers 10 bases. Germline CDR1 SNHLY, CDR2 FYNNEI. There are 15 residues in the CDR3. V dropped 6 bases and J dropped 1; count of bases not matched to a gene: 5. CDR3: CASSLLAGFQETQYF. In DNA form, the CDR3 reads TGTGCCAGCAGCCTACTAGCGGGATTCCAAGAGACCCAGTACTTC.

The J gene is TRBJ2-7, the V gene TRBV28; D might be TRBD1 (6 bases). Deletions cut 9 bases from V and 3 bases from J, with 15 bases between. Germline V CDR1 and CDR2: MDHEN, SYDVKM. The CDR3 runs 13 residues. CDR3 sequence (DNA): TGTGCCAGTAGGCCGGGACACATCTACGAGCAGTACTTC. Its translation is CASRPGHIYEQYF.

The rearrangement uses TRBV2 and TRBJ2-5; a possible D gene is TRBD2 (5 bases). Per germline, CDR1 SNHLY and CDR2 FYNNEI. Deletions cut 3 bases from V and 5 bases from J, with 10 bases between. The CDR3 runs to 13 residues. For the CDR3, the DNA is TGTGCCAGCAGTGACGCCAGGAGGGAGACCCAGTACTTC. Translating gives CASSDARRETQYF.